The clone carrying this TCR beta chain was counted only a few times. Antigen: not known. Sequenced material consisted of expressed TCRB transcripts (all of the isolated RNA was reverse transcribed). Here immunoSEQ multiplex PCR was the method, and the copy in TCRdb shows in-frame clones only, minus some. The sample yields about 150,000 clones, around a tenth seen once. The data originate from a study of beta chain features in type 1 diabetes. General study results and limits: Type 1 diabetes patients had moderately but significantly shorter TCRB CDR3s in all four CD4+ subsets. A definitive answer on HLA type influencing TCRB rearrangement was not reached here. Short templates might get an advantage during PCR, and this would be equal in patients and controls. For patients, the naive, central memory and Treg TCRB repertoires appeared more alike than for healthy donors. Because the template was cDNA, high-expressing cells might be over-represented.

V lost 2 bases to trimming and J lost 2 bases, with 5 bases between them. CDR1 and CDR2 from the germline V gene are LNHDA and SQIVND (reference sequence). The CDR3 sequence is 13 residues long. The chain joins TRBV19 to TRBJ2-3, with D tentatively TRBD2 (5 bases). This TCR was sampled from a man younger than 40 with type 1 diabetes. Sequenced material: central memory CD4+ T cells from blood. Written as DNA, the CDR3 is TGTGCCAGTAGTATACGGGACACAGATACGCAGTATTTT. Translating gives CASSIRDTDTQYF.